These T cell receptor beta chains were read from a single sample in a study of blood T cell repertoires in COVID-19. Method: immunoSEQ multiplex PCR; TCRdb's copy keeps in-frame clones and lacks some. This sample yields approximately 53,000 clones, of which 81% are seen a single time; approximately 20% belongs to the top ten. Sequenced input: peripheral blood. These receptors were collected from a woman of 80 years or more with COVID-19, enrolled during active disease. Both conserved end residues are part of each CDR3. D genes are given only for firm matches. Size is omitted from some rows. Given values are once, few, many or a class for expanded clones.

D: NA; J: TRBJ1-1; V: TRBV5-1; size: NA; CDR3: CASSRDPMNTEAFF; DNA: TGCGCCAGCAGCCGAGATCCCATGAACACTGAAGCTTTCTTT
D: TRBD2; J: TRBJ2-5; V: TRBV7-3; size: NA; CDR3: CASSLGTSVQETQYF; DNA: TGTGCCAGCAGCCTAGGGACTAGCGTCCAAGAGACCCAGTACTTC
D: NA; J: TRBJ2-2; V: TRBV7-2; size: few; CDR3: CASSLSVPGELFF; DNA: TGTGCCAGCAGCTTGTCGGTACCCGGGGAGCTGTTTTTT
D: NA; J: TRBJ1-1; V: TRBV19; size: NA; CDR3: CASSRPGVGDTEAFF; DNA: TGTGCCAGTAGTCGGCCGGGGGTAGGGGACACTGAAGCTTTCTTT
D: TRBD2; J: TRBJ2-1; V: TRBV3-1/TRBV3-2; size: NA; CDR3: CASSPYGRDNEQFF; DNA: TGTGCCAGCAGCCCGTATGGGAGGGACAATGAGCAGTTCTTC
D: NA; J: TRBJ1-5; V: TRBV27; size: NA; CDR3: CASSSTGTLHNQPQHF; DNA: TGTGCCAGCAGCTCTACTGGGACTTTACACAATCAGCCCCAGCATTTT
D: TRBD2; J: TRBJ2-5; V: TRBV6-5; size: NA; CDR3: CASSLAGGPLETQYF; DNA: TGTGCCAGCAGTCTAGCGGGAGGGCCTTTAGAGACCCAGTACTTC
D: TRBD1; J: TRBJ1-1; V: TRBV29-1; size: NA; CDR3: CSVETGTGVGEAFF; DNA: TGCAGCGTTGAAACCGGGACAGGGGTTGGTGAAGCTTTCTTT
D: NA; J: TRBJ2-5; V: TRBV7-2; size: once; CDR3: CASSLAGGGETQYF; DNA: TGTGCCAGCAGCTTAGCGGGAGGGGGGGAGACCCAGTACTTC
D: NA; J: TRBJ1-1; V: TRBV6-5; size: NA; CDR3: CASRPARRVNTEAFF; DNA: TGTGCCAGCCGCCCCGCCCGCAGGGTGAACACTGAAGCTTTCTTT
D: NA; J: TRBJ1-4; V: TRBV5-1; size: NA; CDR3: CASSPSATNEKLFF; DNA: TGCGCCAGCAGCCCCAGCGCAACTAATGAAAAACTGTTTTTT
D: TRBD1; J: TRBJ1-2; V: TRBV7-8; size: NA; CDR3: CASSARTGDGYTF; DNA: TGTGCCAGCAGCGCCAGGACAGGGGACGGCTACACCTTC
D: NA; J: TRBJ2-4; V: TRBV18; size: few; CDR3: CASSPPHRGGSKNIQYF; DNA: TGTGCCAGCTCACCGCCACACAGGGGAGGATCCAAAAACATTCAGTACTTC
D: NA; J: TRBJ2-4; V: TRBV18; size: NA; CDR3: CASSPRAPGTNTDIQYF; DNA: TGTGCCAGCTCACCACGGGCCCCCGGGACAAATACTGACATTCAGTACTTC
D: TRBD2; J: TRBJ2-1; V: TRBV19; size: NA; CDR3: CASSIDRAGGSNEQFF; DNA: TGTGCCAGTAGTATAGACAGAGCGGGAGGGTCCAATGAGCAGTTCTTC
D: TRBD1; J: TRBJ2-6; V: TRBV4-1; size: NA; CDR3: CASRQRGGGQASSGANVLTF; DNA: TGCGCCAGCAGACAACGAGGAGGCGGACAGGCGAGCTCTGGGGCCAACGTCCTGACTTTC
D: TRBD1; J: TRBJ2-5; V: TRBV19; size: few; CDR3: CASRPSSGTGLQETQYF; DNA: TGTGCCAGTAGACCCTCCTCCGGGACAGGGCTCCAAGAGACCCAGTACTTC
D: NA; J: TRBJ1-5; V: TRBV28; size: NA; CDR3: CASSLGGKLDQPQHF; DNA: TGTGCCAGCAGTTTAGGAGGGAAGTTAGATCAGCCCCAGCATTTT
D: TRBD1; J: TRBJ2-7; V: TRBV5-1; size: NA; CDR3: CASSLGTGGPLNEQYF; DNA: TGCGCCAGCAGCTTGGGCACAGGGGGCCCTTTGAACGAGCAGTACTTC
D: TRBD1; J: TRBJ1-3; V: TRBV5-4; size: NA; CDR3: CASSLGQDPAYTIYF; DNA: TGTGCCAGCAGCCTCGGACAGGACCCTGCCTACACCATATATTTT
D: NA; J: TRBJ1-1; V: TRBV18; size: NA; CDR3: CASSPLNRETEAFF; DNA: TGTGCCAGCTCACCACTTAACAGGGAAACTGAAGCTTTCTTT
D: NA; J: TRBJ1-5; V: TRBV18; size: NA; CDR3: CASSPGTPIGNQPQHF; DNA: TGTGCCAGCTCACCCGGGACTCCTATTGGCAATCAGCCCCAGCATTTT
D: NA; J: TRBJ1-3; V: TRBV7-6; size: NA; CDR3: CASSLATRSSGNTIYF; DNA: TGTGCCAGCAGCTTAGCGACGAGGAGCTCTGGAAACACCATATATTTT
D: NA; J: TRBJ2-5; V: TRBV12-3/TRBV12-4; size: NA; CDR3: CASSPGETQYF; DNA: TGTGCCAGCAGTCCGGGGGAGACCCAGTACTTC
D: TRBD1; J: TRBJ2-1; V: TRBV19; size: NA; CDR3: CATKPTGTGNNEQFF; DNA: TGTGCCACAAAGCCAACAGGGACAGGGAACAATGAGCAGTTCTTC
D: NA; J: TRBJ2-5; V: TRBV5-1; size: NA; CDR3: CASSLAQAFQETQYF; DNA: TGCGCCAGCAGCTTGGCCCAGGCCTTCCAAGAGACCCAGTACTTC
D: NA; J: TRBJ1-1; V: TRBV18; size: NA; CDR3: CASSPERQNTEAFF; DNA: TGTGCCAGCTCACCAGAAAGACAGAACACTGAAGCTTTCTTT
D: TRBD1; J: TRBJ1-1; V: TRBV19; size: NA; CDR3: CASSKGQGSPKNTEAFF; DNA: TGTGCCAGTAGTAAGGGACAGGGGAGTCCCAAGAACACTGAAGCTTTCTTT
D: NA; J: TRBJ2-7; V: TRBV27; size: NA; CDR3: CATWTDSYEQYF; DNA: TGTGCCACGTGGACTGACTCCTACGAGCAGTACTTC
D: TRBD1; J: TRBJ2-7; V: TRBV3-1/TRBV3-2; size: NA; CDR3: CASTRTGGYEQYF; DNA: TGTGCCAGCACGCGGACAGGTGGCTACGAGCAGTACTTC
D: TRBD1; J: TRBJ1-5; V: TRBV5-8; size: NA; CDR3: CASSGDRGLNQPQHF; DNA: TGTGCCAGCAGCGGGGACAGGGGGCTCAATCAGCCCCAGCATTTT
D: TRBD1; J: TRBJ1-1; V: TRBV5-4; size: NA; CDR3: CASSKGQENTEAFF; DNA: TGTGCCAGCAGCAAAGGACAGGAGAACACTGAAGCTTTCTTT
D: TRBD1; J: TRBJ1-2; V: TRBV7-2; size: NA; CDR3: CASSRQGNDYGYTF; DNA: TGTGCCAGCAGTAGACAGGGAAATGACTATGGCTACACCTTC
D: NA; J: TRBJ2-1; V: TRBV5-1; size: NA; CDR3: CASSLPSLNEQFF; DNA: TGCGCCAGCAGCTTGCCTAGTCTCAATGAGCAGTTCTTC
D: TRBD1; J: TRBJ2-1; V: TRBV28; size: NA; CDR3: CASSRKGARFF; DNA: TGTGCCAGCAGTCGGAAGGGGGCGCGGTTCTTC
D: TRBD2; J: TRBJ2-3; V: TRBV19; size: NA; CDR3: CASSPSGGVGTQYF; DNA: TGTGCCAGTTCCCCTAGCGGGGGGGTCGGTACGCAGTATTTT
D: NA; J: TRBJ2-5; V: TRBV24-1; size: NA; CDR3: CATSDPGIQETQYF; DNA: TGTGCCACCAGTGACCCGGGGATACAAGAGACCCAGTACTTC
D: TRBD1; J: TRBJ2-5; V: TRBV11-2; size: NA; CDR3: CASSRTGEETQYF; DNA: TGTGCCAGCAGCCGGACAGGGGAAGAGACCCAGTACTTC
D: TRBD2; J: TRBJ2-1; V: TRBV6-2/TRBV6-3; size: NA; CDR3: CASSYASGRIGEQFF; DNA: TGTGCCAGCAGTTACGCTAGCGGGAGAATAGGTGAGCAGTTCTTC
D: NA; J: TRBJ2-7; V: TRBV7-6; size: NA; CDR3: CASSLDYLIGNEQYF; DNA: TGTGCCAGCAGCTTAGACTACCTAATAGGAAACGAGCAGTACTTC
D: TRBD1; J: TRBJ1-5; V: TRBV7-9; size: NA; CDR3: CASSRTGGGRQPQHF; DNA: TGTGCCAGCAGTCGGACAGGTGGGGGGAGACAGCCCCAGCATTTT
D: NA; J: TRBJ2-1; V: TRBV6-5; size: NA; CDR3: CASEQTNNEQFF; DNA: TGTGCCAGCGAACAGACTAACAATGAGCAGTTCTTC
D: TRBD1; J: TRBJ1-2; V: TRBV29-1; size: NA; CDR3: CSVQGARYGYTF; DNA: TGCAGCGTACAGGGGGCTCGGTATGGCTACACCTTC
D: TRBD1; J: TRBJ1-5; V: TRBV7-9; size: NA; CDR3: CASSLAGGDGQPQHF; DNA: TGTGCCAGCAGCTTAGCAGGGGGCGATGGTCAGCCCCAGCATTTT
D: TRBD2; J: TRBJ2-5; V: TRBV6-6; size: NA; CDR3: CASMWDYFQETQYF; DNA: TGTGCCAGCATGTGGGACTACTTCCAAGAGACCCAGTACTTC
D: NA; J: TRBJ2-5; V: TRBV18; size: NA; CDR3: CASSVGAPSKTQYF; DNA: TGTGCCAGCTCTGTGGGCGCCCCCTCGAAGACCCAGTACTTC
D: TRBD1; J: TRBJ1-5; V: TRBV4-1; size: NA; CDR3: CASSQDMRQGMDQPQHF; DNA: TGCGCCAGCAGCCAAGATATGCGACAGGGGATGGATCAGCCCCAGCATTTT
D: TRBD2; J: TRBJ2-2; V: TRBV5-8; size: NA; CDR3: CASSNLAGPYTGELFF; DNA: TGTGCCAGCAGCAATCTAGCGGGACCGTACACCGGGGAGCTGTTTTTT
D: TRBD1; J: TRBJ2-5; V: TRBV18; size: NA; CDR3: CASSPGQAQETQYF; DNA: TGTGCCAGCTCACCGGGACAGGCCCAAGAGACCCAGTACTTC
D: TRBD2; J: TRBJ2-1; V: TRBV9; size: NA; CDR3: CASSAGREGDNEQFF; DNA: TGTGCCAGCAGCGCCGGGCGGGAGGGAGACAATGAGCAGTTCTTC
D: TRBD2; J: TRBJ2-5; V: TRBV2; size: NA; CDR3: CASSDQGLARETQYF; DNA: TGTGCCAGCAGTGACCAGGGACTAGCTCGAGAGACCCAGTACTTC
D: NA; J: TRBJ2-1; V: TRBV2; size: medium-sized; CDR3: CASSEVVAVINEQFF; DNA: TGTGCCAGCAGTGAGGTGGTCGCGGTGATCAATGAGCAGTTCTTC
D: NA; J: TRBJ2-3; V: TRBV18; size: NA; CDR3: CASSNIGGTDTQYF; DNA: TGTGCCAGCTCAAATATAGGGGGCACAGATACGCAGTATTTT
D: NA; J: TRBJ2-7; V: TRBV7-9; size: NA; CDR3: CASSLEAGENSYF; DNA: TGTGCCAGCAGCTTAGAGGCAGGGGAAAATTCGTACTTC
D: TRBD2; J: TRBJ2-7; V: TRBV29-1; size: NA; CDR3: CSAGLAEAYEQYF; DNA: TGCAGCGCGGGACTAGCGGAGGCCTACGAGCAGTACTTC
D: NA; J: TRBJ1-4; V: TRBV25-1; size: NA; CDR3: CASSGTPTNEKLFF; DNA: TGTGCCAGCAGTGGGACACCAACTAATGAAAAACTGTTTTTT
D: TRBD1; J: TRBJ1-5; V: TRBV19; size: NA; CDR3: CASTPRDRAFAQHF; DNA: TGTGCCAGTACCCCCCGGGACAGGGCCTTCGCGCAACATTTT